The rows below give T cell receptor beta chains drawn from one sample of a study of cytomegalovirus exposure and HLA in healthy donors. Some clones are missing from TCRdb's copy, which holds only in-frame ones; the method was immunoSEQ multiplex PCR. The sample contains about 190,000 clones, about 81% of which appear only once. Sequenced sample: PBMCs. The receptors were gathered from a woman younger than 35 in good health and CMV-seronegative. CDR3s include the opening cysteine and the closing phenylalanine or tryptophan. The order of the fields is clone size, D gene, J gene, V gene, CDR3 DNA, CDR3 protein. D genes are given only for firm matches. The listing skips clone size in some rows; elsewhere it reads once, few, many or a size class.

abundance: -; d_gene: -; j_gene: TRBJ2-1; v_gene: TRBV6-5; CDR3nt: TGTGCCAGCAGTTACTCGATCGGGGATGAGCAGTTCTTC; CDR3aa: CASSYSIGDEQFF
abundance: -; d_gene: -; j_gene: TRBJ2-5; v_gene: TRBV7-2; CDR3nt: TGTGCCAGCAGCCCAGGTCGGAGCGGCACCCCGATAAAAGAGACCCAGTACTTC; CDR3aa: CASSPGRSGTPIKETQYF
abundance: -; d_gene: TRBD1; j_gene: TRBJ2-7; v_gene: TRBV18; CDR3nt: TGTGCCAGCTCACCACTGGGCGGACAGGGGTACTACGAGCAGTACTTC; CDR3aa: CASSPLGGQGYYEQYF
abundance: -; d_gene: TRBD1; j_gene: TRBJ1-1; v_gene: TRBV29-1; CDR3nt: TGCAGCGAGGACAGGACGAACACTGAAGCTTTCTTT; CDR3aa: CSEDRTNTEAFF
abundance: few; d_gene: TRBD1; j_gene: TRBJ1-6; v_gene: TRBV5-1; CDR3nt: TGCGCCAGCAGCGCCGGGGACAGGGAATTGACACCCCTCCACTTT; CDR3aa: CASSAGDRELTPLHF
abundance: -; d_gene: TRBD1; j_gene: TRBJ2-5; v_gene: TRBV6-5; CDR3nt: TGTGCCAGCAGTTACTGGACAGGGACAGAGGAGACCCAGTACTTC; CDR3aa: CASSYWTGTEETQYF
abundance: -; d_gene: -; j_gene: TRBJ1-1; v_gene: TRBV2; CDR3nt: TGTGCCAGTCCACAGGATGGGTTT; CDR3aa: CASPQDGF
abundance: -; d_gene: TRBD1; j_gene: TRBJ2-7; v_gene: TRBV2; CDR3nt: TGTGCCAGCAGCCCCGACAGGGTAAGCTCCTACGAGCAGTACTTC; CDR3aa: CASSPDRVSSYEQYF
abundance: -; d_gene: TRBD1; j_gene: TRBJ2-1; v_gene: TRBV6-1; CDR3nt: TGTGCCAGCAGTGAGACAGGGACCTACAATGAGCAGTTCTTC; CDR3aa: CASSETGTYNEQFF
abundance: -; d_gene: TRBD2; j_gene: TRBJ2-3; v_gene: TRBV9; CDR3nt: TGTGCCAGCAGCCCCCTAGCGGGAACTAGCACAGATACGCAGTATTTT; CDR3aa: CASSPLAGTSTDTQYF
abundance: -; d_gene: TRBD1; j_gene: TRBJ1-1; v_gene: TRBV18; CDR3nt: TGTGCCAGCTCACAGACGACAGGGATCCCTGAAGCTTTCTTT; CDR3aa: CASSQTTGIPEAFF
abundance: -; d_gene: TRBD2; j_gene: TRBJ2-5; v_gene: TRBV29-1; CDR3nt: TGCAGCGTCCAAAAGGGAGGGCCTCGGGAGACCCAGTACTTC; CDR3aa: CSVQKGGPRETQYF